This passage covers 20 T cell receptor beta chains from one sample sequenced in a study of prognosis after radiotherapy for stage I lung cancer. Amplicons of TCR beta CDR3 were generated from genomic DNA by two-round multiplex PCR. The first PCR round targeted every TRBV and TRBJ gene with specific primers. TCRdb re-called the multiplex PCR reads with MiXCR, one entry per CDR3 protein. The table shows about 31,000 distinct CDR3 sequences, with roughly two fifths occurring only once. Sample: PBMCs, taken before or after stereotactic body radiation therapy (not recorded which). Every receptor here comes from a donor aged 50 or older with non-small cell lung cancer.

In this sample, this clonotype turned up many times. The chain employs TRBV6-2 or TRBV6-3 and TRBJ1-1, with 10 bases identical to TRBD1. The length of the CDR3 is 15 residues. Germline CDR1 and CDR2: MNHEY and SVGEGT. The J segment lost 3 bases and the V segment lost 5 bases, leaving 6 bases of the junction unmatched. The CDR3 DNA reads as TGTGCCAGCAGTGAACTGGACAGGGGGTACACTGAAGCTTTCTTT. Amino acid sequence: CASSELDRGYTEAFF.

This clonotype was found many times. Since a much larger clone is just one base distant, this may be a read error. The chain carries TRBV6-2 or TRBV6-3 and TRBJ2-1; 12 bases fit TRBD2. Germline-derived CDR1 and CDR2 are MNHEY and SVGEGT. The CDR3 extends over 12 amino acids. The chain's CDR3 is CTSGRTGNEQFF. The CDR3 coding sequence is TGTACTAGCGGGAGGACGGGCAATGAGCAGTTCTTC.

A word on this clonotype: A read error is the likely source, as a far larger clone sits one nucleotide away. CDR3 sequence reads: CASSLDFVHNEQFF. DNA of the CDR3: TGTGCCAGCAGCTTAGATTTTGTACACAATGAGCAGTTCTTC. The chain links TRBV11-3 to TRBJ2-5; D call uncertain. The J call could be wrong; TRBJ2-1 is a better fit for the DNA end. CDR1 and CDR2 from the germline V gene are SGHNT and YENEEA. CDR3 length equals 14 residues.

Ten or more counts support this clonotype. V is TRBV14 and J is TRBJ2-1; D unclear. The V end was cut by 0 bases, the J end by 9 bases, with 9 bases between. The germline V gene encodes CDR1 SGHDN and CDR2 FVKESK. The CDR3 has 13 residues. The chain's CDR3 is CASSQETETEQFF. In DNA form, the CDR3 reads TGTGCCAGCAGCCAAGAAACGGAGACTGAGCAGTTCTTC.

The J gene is TRBJ2-7, the V gene TRBV5-4; 8 bases match TRBD2. J lost 3 bases, V lost 0 bases, and 5 bases had no gene match. The CDR3 has 15 residues. Germline-derived CDR1 and CDR2 are SGHNT and YYREEE (reference sequence). The CDR3 DNA reads as TGTGCCAGCAGCTTGGCGCGGACTAGCAACTACGAGCAGTACTTC. Translated: CASSLARTSNYEQYF.

Written as DNA, the CDR3 is TGTGCCAGTCAAAGGGGAGGGTTCACTGAAGCTTTCTTT. It encodes CASQRGGFTEAFF. The gene calls are TRBV11-3 and TRBJ1-1; TRBD1 might be the D (5 bases). Trimming removed 9 bases from V and 4 bases from J, with 15 bases in between. The CDR3 extends over 13 amino acids. The germline V gene has CDR1 SGHNT and CDR2 YENEEA.

This clonotype has a count of ten or more. V usage is TRBV3-1 and J usage is TRBJ1-4, with a possible D match to TRBD1 (5 bases). CDR1 LGHDT and CDR2 YNNKEL come from the germline V gene (reference sequence). Between the trimmed V and J ends, which lost 4 bases and 7 bases, there was a span of 16 bases. There are 15 residues in the CDR3. The CDR3 nucleotides read TGTGCCAGCAGCCGGCGTGCAGGGCCCGCTGAAAAACTGTTTTTT. Translating gives CASSRRAGPAEKLFF.

Points on this clonotype: A far larger clone is just one base off, so this is likely a read error. V gene TRBV6-1 combines with J gene TRBJ2-2; D unclear. The germline V gene has CDR1 MNHNS and CDR2 SASEGT. Trimming pared 4 bases from V and 5 bases from J, leaving 11 bases between. The CDR3 is made up of 14 amino acids. CDR3 sequence: CASSGYTTTGELFF. The CDR3 coding sequence is TGTGCCAGCAGTGGGTACACCACAACCGGGGAGCTGTTTTTT.

The chain is built from TRBV5-1 and TRBJ2-2; no reliable D call. The germline V gene encodes CDR1 SGHRS and CDR2 YFSETQ. V was pared by 2 bases and J by 3 bases, with 11 bases between. The CDR3 is 15 amino acids. The CDR3 loop reads CASSLGNTDTGELFF. The DNA of the CDR3 is TGCGCCAGCAGCTTAGGTAACACGGACACCGGGGAGCTGTTTTTT.

Many counts were recorded for this clonotype. One end of the junction does not line up with germline, which may come from a read error. The rearrangement uses TRBV4-2 and TRBJ2-3, with D possibly being TRBD1 or TRBD2 (6 bases each). Germline V gives CDR1 LGHNA, CDR2 YNFKEQ. The CDR3 loop spans 16 amino acids. DNA for the CDR3: TGTGCCAGCAACCAAGGATCCGGGGGCCGCACAGATACGCAGTATTTT. It encodes CASNQGSGGRTDTQYF.

This clonotype ranks as medium-sized. V gene TRBV12-3 or TRBV12-4 combines with J gene TRBJ1-5, with a weak D call TRBD1 (5 bases). CDR3 length: 14 residues. V lost 3 bases, J lost 0 bases, and 6 bases lay in between. The CDR3 sequence is CASSFGGSNQPQHF. CDR3 coding DNA: TGTGCCAGCAGTTTCGGGGGTAGCAATCAGCCCCAGCATTTT.

A word on this clonotype: This likely stems from a read error, as it lies one base from a far larger clone. The genes are TRBV6-8 and TRBJ1-1; D is unresolved. The CDR3 consists of 14 residues. In germline, CDR1 is MNHGY, CDR2 SAAAGT. CDR3 sequence: CASIYSGSWTEAFF. In nucleotides, the CDR3 is TGTGCCAGCATTTACTCGGGAAGCTGGACTGAAGCTTTCTTT.

This clonotype was picked up many times. CDR3 protein: CSAAAGAIYYNEQFF. DNA for the CDR3: TGCAGTGCTGCCGCGGGAGCAATTTACTACAATGAGCAGTTCTTC. The chain joins TRBV20-1 to TRBJ2-1, with 7 bases matching TRBD2. V lost 5 bases and J lost 3; bases outside the gene matches: 10. The CDR3 extends over 15 amino acids. Per the germline V gene, CDR1 is DFQATT and CDR2 is SNEGSKA (reference sequence).

This clonotype was picked up one time. The V call is TRBV6-1, the J call TRBJ1-2, with D perhaps matching TRBD1 (5 bases). The germline V gene has CDR1 MNHNS and CDR2 SASEGT. CDR3 length equals 13 residues. The V and J ends lost 9 bases and 1 base respectively, with 12 bases between them. CDR3 coding DNA: TGTGCCAGTAGCGAGGACATTAACTATGGCTACACCTTC. It yields the protein CASSEDINYGYTF.

This chain uses TRBV30 with TRBJ2-7; possibly TRBD2 for D (5 bases). This CDR3 is 15 amino acids long. V was shortened by 5 bases and J by 0 bases, with 17 bases between the two germline ends. Germline V gene data show CDR1 as GTSNPN and CDR2 as SVGIG (reference sequence). The CDR3 sequence: CAWELSGAFSYEQYF. The CDR3 region has the DNA TGTGCCTGGGAACTGAGCGGAGCCTTCTCCTACGAGCAGTACTTC.

This clonotype showed up many times. The chain couples TRBV2 to TRBJ2-7, with no clear D. The CDR3 has 12 residues. V was trimmed by 6 bases and J by 3 bases, leaving 9 bases between them. Germline CDR1 SNHLY, CDR2 FYNNEI. CDR3 DNA sequence: TGTGCCAGCAGATCCGTCCTCTACGAGCAGTACTTC. As protein: CASRSVLYEQYF.

The chain uses TRBV19 and TRBJ2-3; 8 bases fit TRBD1. This CDR3 has 15 amino acids. The V gene's germline CDR1 is LNHDA and CDR2 SQIVND (reference sequence). V trimming: 5 bases; J trimming: 3 bases; junction bases outside the gene matches: 7. CDR3 in DNA: TGTGCCAGTAGTGCGCGGGACAGGACAACAGATACGCAGTATTTT. Translation: CASSARDRTTDTQYF.

The chain employs TRBV30 and TRBJ2-4; a possible D gene is TRBD1 (6 bases). The germline V gene has CDR1 GTSNPN and CDR2 SVGIG (reference sequence). V lost 0 bases to trimming and J lost 0 bases, with 9 bases between them. The CDR3 length is 15 residues. The CDR3 sequence: CAWSVNRVAKNIQYF. CDR3 nucleotide sequence: TGTGCCTGGAGTGTAAACAGGGTAGCCAAAAACATTCAGTACTTC. The complete variable domain, with remaining parts taken from reference TRBV30 and TRBJ2-4, reads SQTIHQWPATLVQPVGSPLSLECTVEGTSNPNLYWYRQAAGRGLQLLFYSVGIGQISSEVPQNLSASRPQDRQFILSSKKLLLSDSGFYLCAWSVNRVAKNIQYFGAGTRLSVL.

This clonotype was seen a few times. Possible read error: a much larger clone is one base away. The chain has TRBV6-2 or TRBV6-3 and TRBJ1-1; D call uncertain. Germline V gene data show CDR1 as MNHEY and CDR2 as SVGEGT. V lost 5 bases and J 0 bases, leaving 10 bases between the germline ends. This CDR3 region has 14 residues. The CDR3 DNA reads as TGTGCCAGCAGTATCCAGACTGTGAACACTGAAGCTTTCTTT. Translation gives CASSIQTVNTEAFF.

With regard to this clonotype: The junction and the germline gene differ at one end; a read error may be behind it. The chain uses TRBV19 and TRBJ2-7, with 9 bases aligning to TRBD1. Germline CDR1 and CDR2: LNHDA and SQIVND (reference sequence). The CDR3 loop spans 14 amino acids. CDR3 residues: CASTGQGPKYEQYF. As DNA, the CDR3 is TGTGCAAGTACCGGACAGGGGCCCAAATACGAGCAGTACTTC.